This T cell receptor beta chain originates from a study of cytomegalovirus exposure and HLA in healthy donors. The germline V gene has CDR1 SEHNR and CDR2 FQNEAQ (reference sequence). Trimming took 7 bases from V and 2 from J, leaving 18 bases between them. This CDR3 contains 16 residues. The study ran its PCR with 60 Vbeta and 13 Jbeta primers. Sequenced by immunoSEQ multiplex PCR; TCRdb stores in-frame clones only, minus some. The sample includes some 150,000 clones, around four fifths of them seen just once. V gene TRBV7-9 combines with J gene TRBJ2-1, with a tentative D call TRBD2 (6 bases). Sequenced: PBMCs. The sequence was obtained from a male donor in good health and CMV-seronegative. CDR3: CASIHSGTLTYNEQFF. The CDR3, as DNA: TGTGCCAGCATCCATAGCGGCACTTTAACCTACAATGAGCAGTTCTTC.